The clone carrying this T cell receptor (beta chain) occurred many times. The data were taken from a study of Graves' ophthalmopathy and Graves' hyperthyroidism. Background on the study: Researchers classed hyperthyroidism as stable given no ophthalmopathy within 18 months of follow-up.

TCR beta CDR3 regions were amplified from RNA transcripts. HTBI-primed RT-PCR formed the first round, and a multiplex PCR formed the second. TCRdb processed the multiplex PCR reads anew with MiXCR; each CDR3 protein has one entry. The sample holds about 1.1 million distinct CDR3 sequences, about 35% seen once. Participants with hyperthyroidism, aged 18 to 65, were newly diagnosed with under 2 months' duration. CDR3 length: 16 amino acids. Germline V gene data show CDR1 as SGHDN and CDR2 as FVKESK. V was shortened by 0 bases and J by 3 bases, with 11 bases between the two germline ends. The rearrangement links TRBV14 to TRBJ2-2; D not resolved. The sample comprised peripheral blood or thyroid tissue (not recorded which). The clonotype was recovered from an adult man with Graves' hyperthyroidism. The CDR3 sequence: CASSQDQVFYTGELFF. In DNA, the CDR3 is TGTGCCAGCAGCCAAGATCAAGTCTTCTACACCGGGGAGCTGTTTTTT.